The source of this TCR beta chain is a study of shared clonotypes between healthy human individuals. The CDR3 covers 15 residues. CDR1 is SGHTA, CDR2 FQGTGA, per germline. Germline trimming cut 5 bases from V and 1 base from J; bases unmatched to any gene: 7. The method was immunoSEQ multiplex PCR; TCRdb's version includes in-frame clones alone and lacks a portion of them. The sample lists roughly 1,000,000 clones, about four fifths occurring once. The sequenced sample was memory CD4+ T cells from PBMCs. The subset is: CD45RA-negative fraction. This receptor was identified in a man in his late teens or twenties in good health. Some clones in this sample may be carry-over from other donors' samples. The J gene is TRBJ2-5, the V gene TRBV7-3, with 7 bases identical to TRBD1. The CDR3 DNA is TGTGCCAGCAGCGTAAACAGGGGTTCCCAAGAGACCCAGTACTTC. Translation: CASSVNRGSQETQYF.